The 13 T cell receptor beta chains given below trace back to one sample, sequenced in a study of T cell responses to AZD1222 COVID-19 vaccine. Produced via immunoSEQ multiplex PCR; TCRdb's table is partial and in-frame only. The repertoire has 99,000 or so clones, 80% to 90% of them found once; the top ten carry around 9.4%. Sample: peripheral blood, taken on day 0 of AZD1222 vaccination. The receptors stem from an adult in good health.

The V call is TRBV19, the J call TRBJ1-1; 7 nucleotides agree with TRBD1. The germline gives CDR1 LNHDA, CDR2 SQIVND (reference sequence). V was clipped by 3 bases and J by 4 bases; unmatched bases: 8. The CDR3 runs 15 residues. The CDR3 loop is CASSMARGQSTEAFF. Written as DNA, the CDR3 is TGTGCCAGTAGTATGGCCCGGGGACAGAGCACTGAAGCTTTCTTT.

J is TRBJ1-6 and V is TRBV4-2, with D possibly TRBD1 on 6 matching bases. This CDR3 has 15 residues. V lost 0 bases and J 9 bases, leaving 12 bases between the germline ends. Germline V CDR1 and CDR2: LGHNA, YNFKEQ. This CDR3 is CASSQDGGRGSPLHF. The CDR3 nucleotides read TGTGCCAGCAGCCAAGATGGGGGCAGGGGTTCACCCCTCCACTTT.

This chain joins TRBV9 and TRBJ1-1; D not certain. Trimming removed 4 bases at V and 4 bases at J, with 14 bases between. This CDR3 region has 14 residues. The V gene's germline CDR1 is SGDLS and CDR2 YYNGEE. The CDR3 region has the DNA TGTGCCAGCAGCTCGAAGCTAGGTTTCACTGAAGCTTTCTTT. It encodes CASSSKLGFTEAFF.

This sequence joins TRBV5-5 and TRBJ2-5, with D perhaps TRBD1 or TRBD2 (5 bases each). Trimming took off 4 bases at V and 4 bases at J, with 17 bases between the two ends. Germline values: CDR1 SGHKS, CDR2 YYEKEE (reference sequence). The CDR3 is 15 residues long. The chain's CDR3 is CASSPTQGVGETQYF. Here the CDR3 DNA reads TGTGCCAGCAGCCCGACCCAGGGAGTTGGAGAGACCCAGTACTTC.

This clone was detected once. V is TRBV19 and J is TRBJ2-2, with TRBD2 matching over 9 bases. The V segment lost 4 bases and the J segment 4 bases; nucleotides outside the gene matches: 4. The CDR3 consists of 15 residues. CDR1 LNHDA and CDR2 SQIVND come from the germline V gene (reference sequence). As DNA, the CDR3 is TGTGCCAGTAGTAGTCCTAGCGGGGCCACCGGGGAGCTGTTTTTT. This sequence encodes CASSSPSGATGELFF.

The genes are TRBV19 and TRBJ2-5; 10 nucleotides align to TRBD1. Germline V gene data show CDR1 as LNHDA and CDR2 as SQIVND (reference sequence). CDR3 size: 14 residues. The J segment lost 5 bases and the V segment lost 5 bases, leaving 5 bases of the junction unmatched. For the CDR3, the DNA is TGTGCCAGTAGTCCCCGGACAGGGGGGGAGACCCAGTACTTC. It specifies CASSPRTGGETQYF.

J is TRBJ1-3 and V is TRBV5-1; the D is unclear. V shed 4 bases and J shed 0 bases, with 8 bases lying between them. Germline V gene lookup returns CDR1 SGHRS and CDR2 YFSETQ. The CDR3 runs 14 residues. CDR3 coding DNA: TGCGCCAGCAGCCCTTTTTTCTCTGGAAACACCATATATTTT. Translating gives CASSPFFSGNTIYF.

The chain uses TRBV19 and TRBJ1-1; a weak D match, TRBD1 (5 bases). V lost 1 base and J 4 bases, leaving 10 bases between the germline ends. There are 14 residues in the CDR3. Germline loops: CDR1 LNHDA, CDR2 SQIVND (reference sequence). CDR3 loop: CASSIAGGGTEAFF. DNA for the CDR3: TGTGCCAGTAGTATAGCCGGCGGGGGCACTGAAGCTTTCTTT.

This chain links TRBV29-1 with TRBJ2-6; D gene uncertain. V was clipped by 8 bases and J by 0 bases, with 8 bases between them. Germline lookup yields CDR1 SQVTM and CDR2 ANQGSEA. The CDR3 sequence is 13 residues long. The CDR3 loop is CSSSSSGANVLTF. CDR3 nucleotides: TGCAGCTCTTCGAGCTCTGGGGCCAACGTCCTGACTTTC.

The chain combines TRBV5-1 with TRBJ1-5, with D tentatively TRBD1 (5 bases). Germline V gene sequence: CDR1 SGHRS, CDR2 YFSETQ. Trimming removed 0 bases at V and 6 bases at J, with 13 bases between. The CDR3 covers 15 residues. The CDR3 reads CASSLAGVRGQPQHF. In nucleotides, the CDR3 is TGCGCCAGCAGCTTGGCCGGGGTTAGGGGTCAGCCCCAGCATTTT.

This CDR3 reads CASSLTSGQGKAFF. The CDR3 DNA is TGTGCCAGCAGCTTAACCTCGGGACAGGGGAAAGCTTTCTTT. This chain joins TRBV7-3 and TRBJ1-1; TRBD1 agrees at 10 bases. V trimming: 0 bases; J trimming: 9 bases; junction bases outside the gene matches: 4. From germline, CDR1 is SGHTA and CDR2 FQGTGA. CDR3 length equals 14 residues.

V gene TRBV10-3 combines with J gene TRBJ2-5; D is ambiguous. Trimming shortened V by 5 bases and J by 2 bases, and 9 bases separated the two germline ends. CDR3 length: 13 amino acids. CDR1 and CDR2 from the germline V gene are ENHRY and SYGVKD. CDR3 in DNA: TGTGCCATCAGTATAGAAGGTCAAGAGACCCAGTACTTC. Protein sequence: CAISIEGQETQYF.

This chain connects TRBV7-9 to TRBJ2-2, with D perhaps assigned TRBD1 or TRBD2 (6 bases each). The germline V gene has CDR1 SEHNR and CDR2 FQNEAQ (reference sequence). CDR3 size: 15 residues. Trimming pared 11 bases from V and 2 bases from J, leaving 18 bases between. DNA for the CDR3: TGTGCCTGGAGAGCGCGGGACACCAACACCGGGGAGCTGTTTTTT. This sequence encodes CAWRARDTNTGELFF.